This entry lists 5 T cell receptor beta chains sequenced from one sample in a study of T cell changes during pregnancy in multiple sclerosis. The assay was immunoSEQ multiplex PCR, and TCRdb's table has in-frame clones only and misses some. The sample carries 40,000 to 60,000 clones, over 80% recorded once. Sequencing used CD4+ T cells from peripheral blood mononuclear cells, obtained after pregnancy. All receptors derive from a female donor with multiple sclerosis, enrolled in a pregnancy study.

The V gene is TRBV18, the J gene TRBJ2-1; a possible D gene is TRBD1 (6 bases). The ends were cut back, 6 bases at V and 5 bases at J, with 14 bases in the middle. CDR3 length: 14 amino acids. The germline V gene encodes CDR1 KGHSH and CDR2 LQKENI. CDR3 region: CASSVQGRNNEQFF. CDR3 DNA sequence: TGTGCCAGCTCCGTCCAGGGGCGGAACAATGAGCAGTTCTTC. The full variable domain, its missing parts supplied by reference TRBV18 and TRBJ2-1, is NAGVMQNPRHLVRRRGQEARLRCSPMKGHSHVYWYRQLPEEGLKFMVYLQKENIIDESGMPKERFSAEFPKEGPSILRIQQVVRGDSAAYFCASSVQGRNNEQFFGPGTRLTVL.

On this clone itself: The sample carries other DNA sequences with the same CDR3. The gene calls are TRBV28 and TRBJ1-1; D is unresolved. V lost 6 bases, J lost 6 bases, and 8 bases lay in between. The germline V gene has CDR1 MDHEN and CDR2 SYDVKM. The CDR3 totals 11 residues. CDR3 region: CASRGRPEAFF. CDR3 DNA sequence: TGTGCCAGCAGGGGGAGGCCTGAAGCTTTCTTT.

This chain links TRBV7-2 with TRBJ2-5, with 8 bases lining up with TRBD2. In germline, CDR1 is SGHTA, CDR2 FQGNSA. This CDR3 spans 15 amino acids. V was pared by 5 bases and J by 1 base, with 6 bases of the junction left unmatched. The CDR3 spells CASSTTGTSQETQYF. The CDR3 coding sequence is TGTGCCAGCAGCACAACCGGGACTAGCCAAGAGACCCAGTACTTC.

The rearrangement links TRBV6-5 to TRBJ1-2; TRBD1 agrees at 12 bases. This CDR3 is 14 amino acids long. Germline CDR1 reads MNHEY; CDR2 reads SVGAGI. With 2 bases clipped from V and 6 bases from J, the junction kept 1 base outside the gene matches. CDR3 residues: CASSYGTGGNGYTF. The CDR3 nucleotides are TGTGCCAGCAGTTACGGGACAGGGGGCAATGGCTACACCTTC.

Here the CDR3 reads CAISDGPEKREQFF. CDR3 in DNA: TGTGCCATCAGTGATGGGCCAGAGAAAAGAGAGCAGTTCTTC. The chain combines TRBV10-3 with TRBJ2-1; D unresolved. V was pared by 3 bases and J by 10 bases, with 16 bases between. The CDR3 runs 14 residues. The germline V gene encodes CDR1 ENHRY and CDR2 SYGVKD.